One sample yielded the 20 T cell receptor beta chains listed below, sequenced in a study of cytomegalovirus exposure and HLA in healthy donors. Vbeta (60) and Jbeta (13) primers were used in the PCR. Libraries were prepared by immunoSEQ multiplex PCR; TCRdb keeps only in-frame clonotypes and omits some of them. Of about 160,000 clones in the sample, just under 80% were seen once. Specimen: PBMCs. These receptors came from a man younger than 30 in good health and CMV-seropositive.

The rearrangement links TRBV7-9 to TRBJ2-1, with D maybe TRBD1 (6 bases). The CDR3 sequence is 15 residues long. V gave up 3 bases and J gave up 14 bases, with 23 bases separating them. CDR1 and CDR2 from the germline V gene are SEHNR and FQNEAQ (reference sequence). The chain's CDR3 is CASSFTLQGSCGEFF. The CDR3 nucleotides are TGTGCCAGCAGCTTTACCTTACAGGGTAGTTGCGGAGAGTTCTTC. The full variable domain, rest sourced from reference TRBV7-9 and TRBJ2-1, is DTGVSQNPRHKITKRGQNVTFRCDPISEHNRLYWYRQTLGQGPEFLTYFQNEAQLEKSRLLSDRFSAERPKGSFSTLEIQRTEQGDSAMYLCASSFTLQGSCGEFFGPGTRLTVL.

The chain joins TRBV30 to TRBJ1-1; no firm D call. This CDR3 has 11 amino acids. CDR1 is GTSNPN, CDR2 SVGIG, per germline (reference sequence). The V and J ends lost 4 bases and 6 bases respectively, with 9 bases between them. CDR3 loop: CAWTDFSEAFF. CDR3 in DNA: TGTGCCTGGACAGATTTCTCTGAAGCTTTCTTT.

This clone showed up just a few times. The chain joins TRBV2 to TRBJ2-5; weak D call: TRBD1 (6 bases). Trimming left V 2 bases short and J 3 bases short, with 16 bases between. This CDR3 has 16 amino acids. The V gene's germline CDR1 is SNHLY and CDR2 FYNNEI. The CDR3: CASSEYLQGLKETQYF. The CDR3 DNA reads TGTGCCAGCAGTGAATATCTCCAGGGGTTGAAAGAGACCCAGTACTTC. Using reference TRBV2 and TRBJ2-5 for the parts outside the CDR3, the full variable domain is EPEVTQTPSHQVTQMGQEVILRCVPISNHLYFYWYRQILGQKVEFLVSFYNNEISEKSEIFDDQFSVERPDGSNFTLKIRSTKLEDSAMYFCASSEYLQGLKETQYFGPGTRLLVL.

The CDR3 spells CASLRDGYTF. CDR3 bases: TGTGCCAGCCTCAGGGATGGCTACACCTTC. V usage is TRBV6-1 and J usage is TRBJ1-2; weak D call: TRBD1 (5 bases). CDR1 MNHNS and CDR2 SASEGT come from the germline V gene. The CDR3 is 10 residues long. V lost 8 bases to trimming and J lost 6 bases, with 7 bases between them.

This clone was counted once. The gene calls are TRBV9 and TRBJ2-1; TRBD1 is a possible D gene (6 bases). V was shortened by 0 bases and J by 0 bases, with 10 bases between the two germline ends. CDR3 length equals 16 residues. Germline CDR1 reads SGDLS; CDR2 reads YYNGEE. CDR3 sequence: CASSVADSVSYNEQFF. CDR3 DNA: TGTGCCAGCAGCGTAGCGGACAGTGTCTCCTACAATGAGCAGTTCTTC. The full variable domain, rest sourced from reference TRBV9 and TRBJ2-1, is DSGVTQTPKHLITATGQRVTLRCSPRSGDLSVYWYQQSLDQGLQFLIQYYNGEERAKGNILERFSAQQFPDLHSELNLSSLELGDSALYFCASSVADSVSYNEQFFGPGTRLTVL.

V is TRBV28 and J is TRBJ1-5; D ambiguous. The CDR3 contains 16 residues. Germline CDR1 is MDHEN and CDR2 is SYDVKM. V was clipped by 3 bases and J by 0 bases, with 12 bases between them. The CDR3 loop is CASSFPGFHSNQPQHF. The CDR3 coding sequence is TGTGCCAGCAGTTTCCCAGGATTCCATAGCAATCAGCCCCAGCATTTT.

The CDR3, as DNA: TGTGCCAGCTCACAATTAAATTGGGACAGAAGCTACGAGCAGTACTTC. Its protein product is CASSQLNWDRSYEQYF. The chain carries TRBV18 and TRBJ2-7; 7 bases are a match to TRBD1. The V gene's germline CDR1 is KGHSH and CDR2 LQKENI. V dropped 4 bases and J dropped 3; count of bases not matched to a gene: 12. The CDR3 length is 16 residues.

V gene TRBV5-6 combines with J gene TRBJ2-1, with TRBD2 matching over 7 bases. With 2 bases clipped from V and 4 bases from J, the junction kept 6 bases outside the gene matches. The CDR3 totals 15 residues. The germline gives CDR1 SGHDT, CDR2 YYEEEE. This CDR3 reads CASSLRLAPYNEQFF. CDR3 nucleotide sequence: TGTGCCAGCAGCTTACGACTAGCCCCTTACAATGAGCAGTTCTTC. Looking up the rest from reference TRBV5-6 and TRBJ2-1 gives the full variable domain: DAGVTQSPTHLIKTRGQQVTLRCSPKSGHDTVSWYQQALGQGPQFIFQYYEEEERQRGNFPDRFSGHQFPNYSSELNVNALLLGDSALYLCASSLRLAPYNEQFFGPGTRLTVL.

This clone was recorded once. V and J are TRBV5-8 and TRBJ1-1; D possibly corresponds to TRBD1 (5 bases). The CDR3 is 14 residues long. V shed 5 bases and J shed 1 base, with 12 bases lying between them. Germline V lookup: CDR1 SGHTS, CDR2 YDEGEE. CDR3 residues: CASSRQFTNTEAFF. In DNA form, the CDR3 reads TGTGCCAGCAGTAGACAGTTTACGAACACTGAAGCTTTCTTT.

This sequence joins TRBV7-2 and TRBJ1-2; TRBD1 agrees at 8 bases. Trimming at V came to 1 base and at J to 5 bases, leaving 6 bases not matched to a gene. CDR1 is SGHTA, CDR2 FQGNSA, per germline. The CDR3 runs 15 residues. CDR3 sequence reads: CASSLEGTGVYGYTF. The CDR3, as DNA: TGTGCCAGCAGCTTAGAGGGGACAGGCGTATATGGCTACACCTTC.

The chain joins TRBV5-6 to TRBJ2-5; 7 nucleotides agree with TRBD2. There are 15 residues in the CDR3. V was pared by 4 bases and J by 1 base, with 7 bases of the junction left unmatched. CDR1 and CDR2 (germline): SGHDT, YYEEEE. Here the CDR3 reads CASSNRLAGQETQYF. The CDR3 coding sequence is TGTGCCAGCAGCAACCGACTAGCTGGCCAAGAGACCCAGTACTTC.

This clone has a handful of counts. This chain links TRBV19 with TRBJ2-2; a possible D gene is TRBD2 (6 bases). V was pared by 0 bases and J by 8 bases, with 19 bases between. The germline V gene encodes CDR1 LNHDA and CDR2 SQIVND (reference sequence). This CDR3 contains 17 residues. The CDR3 sequence: CASSIEGGGRRIGELFF. CDR3 in DNA: TGTGCCAGTAGTATAGAAGGTGGGGGGAGACGGATAGGGGAGCTGTTTTTT.

The chain uses TRBV7-8 and TRBJ2-6; weak D call: TRBD1 (5 bases). Per germline, CDR1 SGHVS and CDR2 FQNEAQ. CDR3 size: 16 residues. V lost 1 base to trimming and J lost 1 base, with 8 bases between them. This CDR3 is CASSLGTTSGANVLTF. The CDR3 DNA reads as TGTGCCAGCAGCTTAGGGACAACGTCTGGGGCCAACGTCCTGACTTTC.

V gene TRBV14 combines with J gene TRBJ2-5; D is possibly TRBD1 (5 bases). V lost 4 bases to trimming and J lost 6 bases, with 9 bases between them. Looked up from germline, CDR1 is SGHDN and CDR2 is FVKESK. This CDR3 has 12 residues. CDR3 sequence reads: CASSPAGKTQYF. In DNA form, the CDR3 reads TGTGCCAGCAGCCCCGCAGGGAAGACCCAGTACTTC.

This clone turned up a few times. The rearrangement links TRBV7-2 to TRBJ2-1; a weak D match, TRBD2 (5 bases). CDR3 size: 14 residues. The V and J ends lost 1 base and 8 bases respectively, with 12 bases between them. Germline CDR1 reads SGHTA; CDR2 reads FQGNSA. DNA for the CDR3: TGTGCCAGCAGCTTAGGTTACTACGGGGATGAGCAGTTCTTC. Translated, it gives CASSLGYYGDEQFF.

The chain links TRBV9 to TRBJ2-5, with 10 bases lining up with TRBD2. CDR3 length: 15 amino acids. Trimming removed 3 bases from V and 4 bases from J; junction bases left unmatched: 6. Germline CDR1 reads SGDLS; CDR2 reads YYNGEE. In DNA form, the CDR3 reads TGTGCCAGCAGCGCAACTAGCGGGGTGGGAGAGACCCAGTACTTC. It encodes CASSATSGVGETQYF.

This clone has more than one count but fewer than ten. This sequence joins TRBV9 and TRBJ1-2, with 7 positions matching TRBD1. CDR1 SGDLS and CDR2 YYNGEE come from the germline V gene. CDR3 size: 15 residues. The J segment lost 6 bases and the V segment lost 3 bases, leaving 11 bases of the junction unmatched. The DNA for the CDR3 is TGTGCCAGCAGCGGCAGACAGGGAGCCGATGATGGCTACACCTTC. Residues: CASSGRQGADDGYTF.

The chain couples TRBV5-4 to TRBJ1-1; possible D gene TRBD1, 6 bases. Germline V gene sequence: CDR1 SGHNT, CDR2 YYREEE (reference sequence). The CDR3 totals 12 residues. The germline V and J ends were trimmed by 3 bases and 8 bases, with 11 bases remaining between them. The CDR3 nucleotides are TGTGCCAGCAGCTCCGGGACATTCGAAGCTTTCTTT. It codes for CASSSGTFEAFF.

This CDR3 reads CASSFVGLEQYF. CDR3 nucleotides: TGCGCCAGCAGCTTTGTGGGGCTCGAGCAGTACTTC. This chain joins TRBV5-1 and TRBJ2-7, with D perhaps TRBD1 (5 bases). Trimming pared 2 bases from V and 6 bases from J, leaving 9 bases between. The CDR3 covers 12 residues. In germline, CDR1 is SGHRS, CDR2 YFSETQ.

This sequence joins TRBV20-1 and TRBJ2-1, with 10 nucleotides matching TRBD1. V trimming: 5 bases; J trimming: 13 bases; junction bases outside the gene matches: 5. Germline CDR1 DFQATT, CDR2 SNEGSKA (reference sequence). This CDR3 is built from 11 residues. The CDR3 sequence is CSAALTGGQFF. The DNA of the CDR3 is TGCAGTGCTGCGTTGACAGGGGGCCAGTTCTTC.